This TCR beta chain was recovered during a study of shared clonotypes between healthy human individuals. CD8 cells regarded as naive lacked CD45RO, were positively chosen for CCR7, and omitted terminally differentiated effector memory CD45RA+ cells. A remark on this clone: Its antigen is undetermined.

This CDR3 is built from 14 residues. The ends were cut back, 4 bases at V and 8 bases at J, with 17 bases in the middle. Germline CDR1 is SGHDT and CDR2 is YYEEEE. Replicate PCRs from sorted subsets contained 200 ng DNA, which is some 32,000 T cell genomes. Profiled with immunoSEQ multiplex PCR; TCRdb holds only in-frame clones, not every one. Of around 1.9 million clones detected, around 93% appear once; the ten largest clones hold more than 1.5%. Study results and caveats: The researchers took only blood, and tissue repertoires probably look different. With a handful of donors compared, 4.5% to 6.5% of naive CD4 clonotypes were shared.

The specimen was naive CD8+ T cells from PBMCs. The chain has TRBV5-6 and TRBJ2-3; D not resolved. The source is a man aged 18 to 29 in good health. Some clones in this sample may be carry-over from other donors' samples. The CDR3 DNA follows: TGTGCCAGCAGCCAAGTTAGGGCGGCAAGTACGCAGTATTTT. Its translation is CASSQVRAASTQYF. Together with reference TRBV5-6 and TRBJ2-3, the CDR3 gives the full variable domain: DAGVTQSPTHLIKTRGQQVTLRCSPKSGHDTVSWYQQALGQGPQFIFQYYEEEERQRGNFPDRFSGHQFPNYSSELNVNALLLGDSALYLCASSQVRAASTQYFGPGTRLTVL.